This T cell receptor (beta chain) was sequenced during a study of T cells after somatic rescue of genetic block. The germline CDR1 and CDR2 sequences are SGHTA and FQGTGA. The germline V and J ends were trimmed by 1 base and 2 bases, with 7 bases remaining between them. CDR3 length: 14 amino acids. Profiled with immunoSEQ multiplex PCR; TCRdb holds only in-frame clones, not every one. The table records under 150,000 clones, around nine tenths of them present only once. Sequencing input: peripheral blood mononuclear cells (PBMCs). The sequence derives from a woman under 30. V usage is TRBV7-3 and J usage is TRBJ2-3; possible D gene TRBD2, 5 bases. CDR3: CASSLMRDTDTQYF. CDR3 bases: TGTGCCAGCAGCTTAATGAGGGACACAGATACGCAGTATTTT.